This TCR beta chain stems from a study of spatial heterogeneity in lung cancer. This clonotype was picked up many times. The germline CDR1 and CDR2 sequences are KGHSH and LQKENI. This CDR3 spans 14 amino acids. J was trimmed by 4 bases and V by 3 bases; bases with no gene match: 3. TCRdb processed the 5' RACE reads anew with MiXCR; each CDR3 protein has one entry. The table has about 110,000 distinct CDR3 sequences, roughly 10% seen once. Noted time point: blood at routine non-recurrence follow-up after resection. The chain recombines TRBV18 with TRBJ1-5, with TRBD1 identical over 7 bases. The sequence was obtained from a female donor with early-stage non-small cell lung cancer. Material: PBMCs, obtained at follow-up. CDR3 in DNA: TGTGCCAGCTCACCCCGACAGGGAAATCAGCCCCAGCATTTT. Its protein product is CASSPRQGNQPQHF. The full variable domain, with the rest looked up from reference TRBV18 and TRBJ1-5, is NAGVMQNPRHLVRRRGQEARLRCSPMKGHSHVYWYRQLPEEGLKFMVYLQKENIIDESGMPKERFSAEFPKEGPSILRIQQVVRGDSAAYFCASSPRQGNQPQHFGDGTRLSIL.